Following are 10 T cell receptor beta chains from one sample sequenced in a study of control samples from healthy donors and cancer patients. Assay used: immunoSEQ multiplex PCR; TCRdb lists only in-frame clones, some missing. The table has about 86,000 clones, about 92% seen once. The sequenced sample consisted of blood. The receptor source for this set is a young woman in good health.

This chain links TRBV9 with TRBJ2-7; D perhaps matches TRBD2 (6 bases). CDR3 length equals 14 residues. With 4 bases removed from V and 6 bases from J, the gap between germline ends came to 17 bases. Germline values: CDR1 SGDLS, CDR2 YYNGEE. CDR3 DNA sequence: TGTGCCAGCAGCCCAACGACTAGTTGGCGCGAGCAGTACTTC. Residues: CASSPTTSWREQYF. Together with reference TRBV9 and TRBJ2-7, the CDR3 gives the full variable domain: DSGVTQTPKHLITATGQRVTLRCSPRSGDLSVYWYQQSLDQGLQFLIQYYNGEERAKGNILERFSAQQFPDLHSELNLSSLELGDSALYFCASSPTTSWREQYFGPGTRLTVT.

This chain uses TRBV11-3 with TRBJ2-7, with TRBD2 matching 7 bases. Germline V gene data show CDR1 as SGHNT and CDR2 as YENEEA. V was clipped by 0 bases and J by 5 bases; unmatched bases: 7. CDR3 size: 15 residues. The CDR3 sequence is CASSLDSRGFDEQYF. Here the CDR3 DNA reads TGTGCCAGCAGCTTAGATTCGCGGGGGTTCGACGAGCAGTACTTC.

The rearrangement links TRBV5-1 to TRBJ1-3; D remains unclear. This CDR3 has 14 amino acids. CDR1 and CDR2 from the germline V gene are SGHRS and YFSETQ. V lost 2 bases, J lost 4 bases, and 10 bases lay in between. The CDR3 region has the DNA TGCGCCAGCAGCTTTTCGGGTCAGGGAAACACCATATATTTT. Amino acid sequence: CASSFSGQGNTIYF.

CDR3: CASSPMGVRTGRGKETQYF. CDR3 DNA sequence: TGTGCCAGCAGCCCCATGGGAGTGAGGACGGGCAGGGGAAAAGAGACCCAGTACTTC. The rearrangement uses TRBV27 and TRBJ2-5; a weak D match, TRBD1 (6 bases). Germline loops: CDR1 MNHEY, CDR2 SMNVEV (reference sequence). V shed 6 bases and J shed 3 bases, with 29 bases lying between them. This CDR3 region has 19 residues.

CDR3 sequence (DNA): TGTGCCAGCAGTTCCGGGGTTAACTATGGCTACACCTTC. Translating gives CASSSGVNYGYTF. This chain links TRBV27 with TRBJ1-2; unclear D gene. From germline, CDR1 is MNHEY and CDR2 SMNVEV (reference sequence). The CDR3 extends over 13 amino acids. V was trimmed by 4 bases and J by 1 base, leaving 7 bases between them.

The chain has TRBV11-3 and TRBJ1-6; D gene ambiguous. The CDR3 length is 14 residues. V lost 5 bases to trimming and J lost 7 bases, with 12 bases between them. In germline, CDR1 is SGHNT, CDR2 YENEEA. The CDR3 bases are TGTGCCAGCAGCCTTGGGTACTCAAATTCACCCCTCCACTTT. It yields the protein CASSLGYSNSPLHF.

This clone showed up just once. The CDR3 spells CASSQDGGHKSYGYTF. The CDR3, as DNA: TGTGCCAGCAGCCAAGACGGAGGACACAAAAGTTATGGCTACACCTTC. This rearrangement joins TRBV3-1 (or the pseudogene TRBV3-2) to TRBJ1-2; maybe TRBD1 (5 bases). The CDR3 length is 16 residues. The V gene lost 0 bases and the J gene lost 5 bases, with 16 bases spanning the gap. The V gene's germline CDR1 is LGHDT and CDR2 YNNKEL (reference sequence).

V gene TRBV19 combines with J gene TRBJ1-1, with 9 bases identical to TRBD1. The CDR3 is made up of 15 amino acids. The V gene end was trimmed by 6 bases and the J gene end by 5 bases; junction bases not matched to a gene: 10. The V gene's germline CDR1 is LNHDA and CDR2 SQIVND (reference sequence). This CDR3 is CASSHSGTGRTEAFF. The CDR3 nucleotides read TGTGCCAGTAGCCATTCCGGGACAGGGAGGACTGAAGCTTTCTTT.

The V call is TRBV11-2, the J call TRBJ2-2; TRBD2 matches 15 bases. V lost 5 bases to trimming and J lost 6 bases; unmatched junction nucleotides: 4. The CDR3 sequence is 16 residues long. Germline CDR1 reads SGHAT; CDR2 reads FQNNGV. CDR3 amino acids: CASSQGLAGGPGELFF. The CDR3 DNA is TGTGCCAGCAGCCAAGGACTAGCGGGAGGGCCCGGGGAGCTGTTTTTT.

V and J are TRBV5-1 and TRBJ2-7; 12 nucleotides match TRBD1. This CDR3 is built from 15 residues. Trimming took 2 bases from V and 3 from J; bases not matched to a gene: 3. Germline values: CDR1 SGHRS, CDR2 YFSETQ. The CDR3 reads CASSFRDRGLYEQYF. CDR3 in DNA: TGCGCCAGCAGCTTCCGGGACAGGGGGCTCTACGAGCAGTACTTC.